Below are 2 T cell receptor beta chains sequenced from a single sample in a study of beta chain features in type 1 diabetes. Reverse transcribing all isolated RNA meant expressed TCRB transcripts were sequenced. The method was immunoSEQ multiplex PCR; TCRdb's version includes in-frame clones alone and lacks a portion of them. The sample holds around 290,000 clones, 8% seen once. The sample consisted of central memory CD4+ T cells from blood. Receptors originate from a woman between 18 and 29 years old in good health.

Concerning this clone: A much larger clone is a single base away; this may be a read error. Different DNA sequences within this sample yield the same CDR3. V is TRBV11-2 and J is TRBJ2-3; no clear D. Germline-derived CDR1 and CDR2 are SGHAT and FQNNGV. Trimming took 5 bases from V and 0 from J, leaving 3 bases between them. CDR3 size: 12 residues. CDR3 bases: TGTGCCAGCAGCCCCAGCACAGATACGCAGTATTTT. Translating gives CASSPSTDTQYF.

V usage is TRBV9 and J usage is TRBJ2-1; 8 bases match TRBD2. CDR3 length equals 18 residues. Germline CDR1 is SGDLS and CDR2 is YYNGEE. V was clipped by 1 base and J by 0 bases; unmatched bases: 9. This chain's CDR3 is CASSVLSGGRGSYNEQFF. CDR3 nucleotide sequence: TGTGCCAGCAGCGTACTGAGCGGGGGACGGGGCTCCTACAATGAGCAGTTCTTC.